This TCR beta chain was captured by sequencing in a study of cytomegalovirus exposure and HLA in healthy donors. Primers included in the PCR were 60 Vbeta and 13 Jbeta primers. The protocol was immunoSEQ multiplex PCR, while the TCRdb copy is restricted to in-frame clones and leaves out a portion. The table lists 190,000 or so clones, roughly 87% of them singletons. Trimming removed 2 bases from V and 2 bases from J; junction bases left unmatched: 9. Germline lookup yields CDR1 LGHNA and CDR2 YSLEER. CDR3 length: 17 amino acids. The chain uses TRBV4-3 and TRBJ2-3; 8 bases map to TRBD2. This receptor was identified in a man aged 45 to 65 in good health and CMV-seronegative. Source material: PBMCs. CDR3 DNA sequence: TGCGCCAGCAGCCAATTTGTCGGGGGGGGCCTCACAGATACGCAGTATTTT. It translates to CASSQFVGGGLTDTQYF.